This T cell receptor beta chain was documented in a study of blood T cell repertoires in COVID-19. Background on the study: Samples representing acute and convalescent COVID-19 were sourced from the United States, Italy and Spain. In each case, the material was cDNA or gDNA derived from T cells, B-cell-depleted T cells, or PBMCs.

Germline V lookup: CDR1 SNHLY, CDR2 FYNNEI. After removal of 9 bases from V and 7 bases from J, the junction contained 7 bases not matched to a gene. The length of the CDR3 is 13 residues. Study processing details: Reference gene primer amplification yielded estimated nucleated cell counts. Generated by immunoSEQ multiplex PCR, the TCRdb table keeps only in-frame clones and is missing some. The D gene and trimming were derived from the DNA, and the V and J assignments and clone size from that table. The table records 100,000 to 150,000 clones, 60% to 80% of them present only once. The chain is built from TRBV2 and TRBJ1-5, with 9 bases aligning to TRBD1. The specimen sequenced was peripheral blood. The clonotype was recovered from a man aged 60 to 69 with acute or convalescent COVID-19. In nucleotides, the CDR3 is TGTGCCAGTTGGGGACAGGGTGTGCAGCCCCAGCATTTT. Its protein is CASWGQGVQPQHF. Full variable domain (remainder filled in from reference TRBV2 and TRBJ1-5): EPEVTQTPSHQVTQMGQEVILRCVPISNHLYFYWYRQILGQKVEFLVSFYNNEISEKSEIFDDQFSVERPDGSNFTLKIRSTKLEDSAMYFCASWGQGVQPQHFGDGTRLSIL.